This T cell receptor (beta chain) came from a study of T cells after yellow fever vaccination. For the study at large: When fractions had low cell numbers, they were prepared with SMART-Seq v4 Ultra Low Input. Study outcomes and limitations: In post-booster samples, most primary-vaccination clones reappeared (under 98% CD4, 88% CD8).

The CDR3 extends over 13 amino acids. Per the germline V gene, CDR1 is GTSNPN and CDR2 is SVGIG (reference sequence). V gave up 4 bases and J gave up 3 bases, with 10 bases separating them. As TCR cDNA was made by 5'RACE template switching, a universal primer site and UMIs were added. TCRdb itself ran the 5' RACE reads through MiXCR, one entry per CDR3 protein. This sample has under 150,000 distinct CDR3 sequences; roughly 8% occur once, and the top ten carry approximately 0.78%. With regard to this clonotype: Its antigen remains unknown.

The sequencing used CD4+ T cells sorted from PBMCs, collected 5 days after the yellow fever booster vaccination. The chain has TRBV30 and TRBJ2-1; D remains ambiguous. The clonotype was recovered from a man aged 25-45 years who received the YFV17D yellow fever vaccine. DNA for the CDR3: TGTGCCTGGAACAGTGGATTCTACAATGAGCAGTTCTTC. The encoded protein is CAWNSGFYNEQFF.